The T cell receptor (beta chain) described here comes from a study of patients and donors after allogeneic stem cell transplantation. The CDR3 runs to 14 residues. The germline V gene encodes CDR1 MGHRA and CDR2 YSYEKL. Deletions cut 0 bases from V and 8 bases from J, with 10 bases between. TCRdb re-called the RT-PCR reads with MiXCR, one entry per CDR3 protein. The sample lists about a million distinct CDR3 sequences, roughly 18% occurring once. The sequenced sample consisted of blood, either unsorted or a sorted T cell fraction (not recorded which). This clonotype was sampled from a human donor who was either an allogeneic HSCT recipient or a stem cell or donor lymphocyte infusion donor (not recorded which). It is not recorded whose cells these are; they may come from a transplant donor. The V gene is TRBV4-1, the J gene TRBJ1-4; no definite D call. CDR3 bases: TGCGCCAGCAGCCAAGAAGAGTTGGGGGAAAAACTGTTTTTT. Translated: CASSQEELGEKLFF.